This TCR beta chain stems from a study of OX40 agonist ivuxolimab in advanced cancers. Study conclusions and caveats: Dosing at 0.1 to 3.0 mg/kg was accompanied by clonal expansion of CD4+ and CD8+ blood T cells by week 6.

The CDR3 covers 8 residues. Germline lookup yields CDR1 GTSNPN and CDR2 SVGIG (reference sequence). V lost 5 bases and J 6 bases, leaving 1 base between the germline ends. Sequencing used immunoSEQ multiplex PCR; TCRdb keeps in-frame clones, though not all of them. Of some 69,000 clones listed, approximately 86% were seen once; the top ten hold roughly 2.9%. Patients were ruled out by autoimmune disease history or systemic immunosuppression. Concerning this clone itself: Its target is unknown.

The chain employs TRBV30 and TRBJ1-2; D gene unclear. Sample: CD4+ or CD8+ T cells sorted from blood, taken in a trial of the OX40 agonist ivuxolimab. The TCR was taken from an adult with an advanced solid tumor such as melanoma, head and neck, liver or kidney cancer. This CDR3 reads CAWDGYTF. DNA of the CDR3: TGTGCCTGGGATGGCTACACCTTC.